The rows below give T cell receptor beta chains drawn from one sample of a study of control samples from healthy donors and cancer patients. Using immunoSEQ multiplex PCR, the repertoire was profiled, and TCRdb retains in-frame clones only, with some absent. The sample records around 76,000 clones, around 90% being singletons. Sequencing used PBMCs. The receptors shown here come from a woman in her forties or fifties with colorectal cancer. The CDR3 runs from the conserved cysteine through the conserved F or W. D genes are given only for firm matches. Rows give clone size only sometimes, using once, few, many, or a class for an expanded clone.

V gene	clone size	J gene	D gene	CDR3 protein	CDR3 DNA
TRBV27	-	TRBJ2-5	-	CASRLTGDSQETQYF	TGTGCCAGCAGGCTAACAGGGGACTCCCAAGAGACCCAGTACTTC
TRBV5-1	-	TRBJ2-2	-	CASSPGVTNTGELFF	TGCGCCAGCAGCCCGGGGGTAACTAACACCGGGGAGCTGTTTTTT
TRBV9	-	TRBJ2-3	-	CASSVEGRLHTDTQYF	TGTGCCAGCAGCGTAGAGGGTCGTCTGCACACAGATACGCAGTATTTT
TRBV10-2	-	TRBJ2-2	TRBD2	CASRGGANTGELFF	TGCGCCAGCCGGGGGGGGGCGAACACCGGGGAGCTGTTTTTT
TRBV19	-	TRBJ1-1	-	CASSWGGGNTEAFF	TGTGCCAGTAGTTGGGGGGGCGGGAACACTGAAGCTTTCTTT
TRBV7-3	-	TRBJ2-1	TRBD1	CASSRQGAYNEQFF	TGTGCCAGCAGTCGACAGGGGGCCTACAATGAGCAGTTCTTC
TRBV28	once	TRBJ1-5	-	CASSILNQPQHF	TGTGCCAGCAGTATTCTCAATCAGCCCCAGCATTTT
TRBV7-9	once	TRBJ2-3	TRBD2	CASSSSGGGDTQYF	TGTGCCAGCAGCTCTAGCGGGGGGGGCGATACGCAGTATTTT
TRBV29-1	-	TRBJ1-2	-	CSDLSWGLGYGYTF	TGCAGCGATCTTTCGTGGGGATTGGGCTATGGCTACACCTTC
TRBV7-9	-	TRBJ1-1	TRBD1	CASSQQGSTEAFF	TGTGCCAGCAGCCAACAGGGGAGCACTGAAGCTTTCTTT
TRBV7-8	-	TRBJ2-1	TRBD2	CASSLVQASSGGTDEQFF	TGTGCCAGCAGCTTAGTCCAGGCGTCTAGCGGGGGGACCGATGAGCAGTTCTTC
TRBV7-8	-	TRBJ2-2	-	CASSRQGFGTGELFF	TGTGCCAGCAGCAGGCAGGGGTTTGGCACCGGGGAGCTGTTTTTT
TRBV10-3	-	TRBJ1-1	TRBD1	CAISSLQGANTEAFF	TGTGCCATCAGCTCACTACAGGGGGCGAACACTGAAGCTTTCTTT
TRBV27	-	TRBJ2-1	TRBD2	CASSFWLAGGPTEQFF	TGTGCCAGCAGTTTTTGGCTAGCGGGGGGGCCTACCGAGCAGTTCTTC
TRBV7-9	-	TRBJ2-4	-	CASSSQWDHKNIQYF	TGTGCCAGCAGCTCTCAATGGGACCATAAAAACATTCAGTACTTC
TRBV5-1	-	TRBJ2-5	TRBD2	CASSLEAGVGWDQYF	TGCGCCAGCAGCTTGGAAGCGGGGGTCGGATGGGACCAGTACTTC
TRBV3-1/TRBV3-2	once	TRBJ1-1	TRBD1	CASSQARGQGANTEAFF	TGTGCCAGCAGCCAAGCCCGGGGACAGGGGGCGAACACTGAAGCTTTCTTT
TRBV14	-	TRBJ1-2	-	CASSPQGGRQHGYTF	TGTGCCAGCAGCCCTCAGGGAGGGCGGCAACATGGCTACACCTTC
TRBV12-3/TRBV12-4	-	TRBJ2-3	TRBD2	CASRSGGTDTQYF	TGTGCCAGCCGAAGCGGGGGCACAGATACGCAGTATTTT
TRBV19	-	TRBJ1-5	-	CASSHGGTSSQPQHF	TGTGCCAGTAGTCACGGGGGGACCAGCTCTCAGCCCCAGCATTTT
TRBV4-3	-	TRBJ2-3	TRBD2	CASSQDASRGGNTDTQYF	TGCGCCAGCAGCCAGGACGCGTCGCGGGGGGGTAACACAGATACGCAGTATTTT
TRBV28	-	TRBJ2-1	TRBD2	CASSPGTSYNEQFF	TGTGCCAGCAGTCCAGGGACTAGCTACAATGAGCAGTTCTTC
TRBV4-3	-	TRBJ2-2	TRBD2	CASSTRTSKNTGELFF	TGCGCCAGCAGCACCCGGACTAGCAAGAACACCGGGGAGCTGTTTTTT
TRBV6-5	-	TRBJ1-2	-	CASSYLTTGIDGYTF	TGTGCCAGCAGTTACCTCACCACAGGGATCGATGGCTACACCTTC
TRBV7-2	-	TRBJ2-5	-	CASSYRRNRETQYF	TGTGCCAGCAGCTACCGCCGAAATAGGGAGACCCAGTACTTC
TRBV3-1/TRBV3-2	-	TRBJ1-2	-	CASSQGVYGYTF	TGTGCCAGCAGCCAGGGAGTCTATGGCTACACCTTC